This TCR beta chain was retrieved from a study of blood T cell repertoires in COVID-19. Overall study: Nucleic acid was either cDNA or gDNA, and it came from T cells, B-cell-depleted T cells, or PBMCs.

The CDR3 runs to 14 residues. Trimming stripped 5 bases from V and 5 bases from J, with 15 bases between. Per germline, CDR1 PRHDT and CDR2 FYEKMQ (reference sequence). Original processing notes: For nucleated cells, counts were estimated from reference gene primer amplification. TCRdb's table, derived via immunoSEQ multiplex PCR, lists solely in-frame clones and lacks some. V and J calls plus clone size are reproduced from that table; the DNA served to infer D and trimming. Here the sample spans 50,000 to 85,000 clones, about 90% being singletons. The chain links TRBV13 to TRBJ1-2; tentatively, D is TRBD1 (6 bases). The TCR comes from a human donor in a cohort sampled during active COVID-19. Sequencing was done on a sample of peripheral blood. In DNA form, the CDR3 reads TGTGCCAGCAGCCCCGGACAGTGGCTTTATGGCTACACCTTC. Its protein product is CASSPGQWLYGYTF.